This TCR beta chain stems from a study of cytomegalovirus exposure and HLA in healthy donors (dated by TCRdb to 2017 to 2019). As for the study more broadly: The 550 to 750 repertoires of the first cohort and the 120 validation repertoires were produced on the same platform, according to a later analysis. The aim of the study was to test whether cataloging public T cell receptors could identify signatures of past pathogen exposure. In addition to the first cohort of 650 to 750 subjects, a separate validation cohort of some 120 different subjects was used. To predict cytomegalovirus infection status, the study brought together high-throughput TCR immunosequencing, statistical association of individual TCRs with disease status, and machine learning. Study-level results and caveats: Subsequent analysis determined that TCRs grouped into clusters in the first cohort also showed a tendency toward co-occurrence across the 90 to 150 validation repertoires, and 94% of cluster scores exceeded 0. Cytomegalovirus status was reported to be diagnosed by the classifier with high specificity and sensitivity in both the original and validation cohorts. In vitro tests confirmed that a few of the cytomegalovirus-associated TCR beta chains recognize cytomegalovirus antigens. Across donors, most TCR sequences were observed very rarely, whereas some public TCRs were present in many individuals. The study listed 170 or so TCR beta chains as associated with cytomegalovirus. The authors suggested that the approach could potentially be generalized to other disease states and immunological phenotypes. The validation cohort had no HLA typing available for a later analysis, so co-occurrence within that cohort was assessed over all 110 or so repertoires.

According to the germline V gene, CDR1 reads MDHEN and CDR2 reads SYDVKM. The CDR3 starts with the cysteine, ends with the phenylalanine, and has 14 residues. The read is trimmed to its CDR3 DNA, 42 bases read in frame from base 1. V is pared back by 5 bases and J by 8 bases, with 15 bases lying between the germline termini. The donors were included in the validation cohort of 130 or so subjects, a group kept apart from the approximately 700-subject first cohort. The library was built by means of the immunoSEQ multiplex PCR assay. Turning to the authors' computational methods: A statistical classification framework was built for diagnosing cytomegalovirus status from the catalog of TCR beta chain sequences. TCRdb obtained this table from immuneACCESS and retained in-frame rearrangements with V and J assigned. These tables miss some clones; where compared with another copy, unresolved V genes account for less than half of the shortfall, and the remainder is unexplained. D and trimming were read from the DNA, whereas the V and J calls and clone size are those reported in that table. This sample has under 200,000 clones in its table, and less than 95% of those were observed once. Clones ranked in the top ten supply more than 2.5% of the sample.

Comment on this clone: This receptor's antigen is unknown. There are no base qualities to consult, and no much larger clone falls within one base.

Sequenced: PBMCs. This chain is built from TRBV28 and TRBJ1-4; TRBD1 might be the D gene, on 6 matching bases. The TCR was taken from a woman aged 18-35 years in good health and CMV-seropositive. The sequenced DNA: TGTGCCAGCAGTGACACAGGGTGGGCGGAAAAACTGTTTTTT. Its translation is CASSDTGWAEKLFF.